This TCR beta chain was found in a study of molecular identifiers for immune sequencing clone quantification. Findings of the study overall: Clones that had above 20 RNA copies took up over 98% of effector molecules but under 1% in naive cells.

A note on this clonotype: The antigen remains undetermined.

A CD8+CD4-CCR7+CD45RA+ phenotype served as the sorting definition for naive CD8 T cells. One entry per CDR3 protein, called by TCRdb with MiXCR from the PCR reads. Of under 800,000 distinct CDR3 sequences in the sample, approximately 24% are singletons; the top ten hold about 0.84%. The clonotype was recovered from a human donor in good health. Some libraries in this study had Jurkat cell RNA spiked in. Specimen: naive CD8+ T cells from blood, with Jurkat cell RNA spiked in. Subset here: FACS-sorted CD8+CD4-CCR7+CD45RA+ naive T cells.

The CDR3 DNA follows: TGTGCCTGGAACCTCGACAGGGAGGAGGTTTGGTATGGCTACACCTTC. Translating gives CAWNLDREEVWYGYTF. The rearrangement joins TRBV30 to TRBJ1-2; 7 bases are a match to TRBD1. There are 16 residues in the CDR3. After removal of 4 bases from V and 5 bases from J, the junction contained 16 bases not matched to a gene. Germline CDR1 GTSNPN, CDR2 SVGIG (reference sequence).